This T cell receptor beta chain was identified in a study of cytomegalovirus exposure and HLA in healthy donors. Study results and limitations: Within a later analysis, the majority of CMV-associated TCR beta chains appeared HLA-restricted. For most TCR beta V segments, an earlier analysis put the productive rate at about 90% or about 30% of the time.

CDR3 size: 14 residues. Germline CDR1 and CDR2: MNHNY and SVGAGI (reference sequence). V lost 7 bases and J lost 4; bases outside the gene matches: 8. Each donor's status was that of a healthy bone marrow donor. PCR involved 60 Vbeta and 13 Jbeta primers. Produced via immunoSEQ multiplex PCR; TCRdb's table is partial and in-frame only. This table has roughly 130,000 clones, just over 65% appearing once. About this clone itself: Its antigen is undetermined.

The sequenced sample consisted of PBMCs. The origin of this receptor is a man between 18 and 29 years old in good health and CMV-seronegative. V usage is TRBV6-6 and J usage is TRBJ2-5; TRBD1 matches 8 bases. CDR3 sequence reads: CASTLGTGRETQYF. CDR3 DNA: TGTGCCAGCACTCTAGGGACAGGACGAGAGACCCAGTACTTC.